This TCR beta chain was identified during a study of T cell repertoires in cytomegalovirus infection. Via MiXCR, TCRdb re-called the reads, giving one row per CDR3 protein. The table includes 500,000 to 600,000 distinct CDR3 sequences, about 15% detected once. The TCR was taken from a human donor in good health (CMV status not recorded). Some clones in this sample may be carry-over from other donors' samples. The specimen sequenced was CD8+ T cells from PBMCs.

CDR3 sequence: CASSDGTHQPQHF. CDR3 coding DNA: TGTGCCAGCAGCGACGGGACTCATCAGCCCCAGCATTTT. The V and J genes are TRBV9 and TRBJ1-5, with D perhaps TRBD1 (5 bases). The CDR3 runs to 13 residues. Germline CDR1 SGDLS, CDR2 YYNGEE. The V gene lost 3 bases and the J gene lost 5 bases, with 9 bases spanning the gap.